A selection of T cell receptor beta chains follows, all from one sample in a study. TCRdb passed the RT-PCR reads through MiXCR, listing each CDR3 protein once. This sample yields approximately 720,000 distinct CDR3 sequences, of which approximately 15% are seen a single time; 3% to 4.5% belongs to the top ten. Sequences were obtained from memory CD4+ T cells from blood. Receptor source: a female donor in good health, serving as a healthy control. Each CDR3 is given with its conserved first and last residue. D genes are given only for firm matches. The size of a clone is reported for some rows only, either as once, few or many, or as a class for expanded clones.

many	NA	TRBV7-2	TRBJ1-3	TGTGCCAGCAGCTCTCATGGGAGCTCTGGAAACACCATATATTTT	CASSSHGSSGNTIYF
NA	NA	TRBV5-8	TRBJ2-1	TGTGCCAGCAGCTTGTGGGGGGCTATGTACAATGAGCAGTTCTTC	CASSLWGAMYNEQFF
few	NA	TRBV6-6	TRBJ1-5	TGTGCCAGCACCCCCACTCAGGGACCCGGCAGCAATCAGCCCCAGCATTTT	CASTPTQGPGSNQPQHF
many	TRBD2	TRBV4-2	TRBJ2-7	TGTGCCAGCAGCCAAGATGGGACTAGCGGGAGTCCCGAGCAGTACTTC	CASSQDGTSGSPEQYF
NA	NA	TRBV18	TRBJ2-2	TGTGCCAGCTCACCAAGGGCACTACCAGGAAACACCGGGGAGCTGTTTTTT	CASSPRALPGNTGELFF
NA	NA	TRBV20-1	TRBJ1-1	TGCAGTGCTAGTGGCGGGCAGGGCTGGACTGAAGCTTTCTTT	CSASGGQGWTEAFF
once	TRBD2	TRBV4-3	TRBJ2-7	TGCGCCAGCAGCCAAGATCATCGGACTAGCGCCCGCGAGCAGTACTTC	CASSQDHRTSAREQYF
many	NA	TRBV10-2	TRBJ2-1	TGCGCCAGCAGTGAAACAGGGCCCTACAATGAGCAGTTCTTC	CASSETGPYNEQFF
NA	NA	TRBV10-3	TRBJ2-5	TGTGCCATCAGCCAGGGTGGAGAGACCCAGTACTTC	CAISQGGETQYF
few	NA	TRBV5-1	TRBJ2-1	TGCGCCAGCACTATAGGGCAGGGTAAGGAGGGGCAGTTCTTC	CASTIGQGKEGQFF
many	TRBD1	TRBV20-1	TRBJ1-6	TGCAGTACCCAGGACAGGGGACATCCACCCCTCCACTTT	CSTQDRGHPPLHF
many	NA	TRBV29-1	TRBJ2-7	TGCAGCGTGAGGGACCGGGACATAGTCCACGAGCAGTACTTC	CSVRDRDIVHEQYF
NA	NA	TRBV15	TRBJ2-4	TGTGCCACCAGCAGAGATCGAGTGACGGGTGCGGACATTCAGTACTTC	CATSRDRVTGADIQYF
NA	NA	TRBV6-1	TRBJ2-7	TGTGCCAGCAGTGTTGGCAGGGCCTACGAGCAGTACTTC	CASSVGRAYEQYF
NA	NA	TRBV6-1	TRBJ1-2	TGTGCCAGCAGTGATGGGACGGTTCTCTATGGCTACACCTTC	CASSDGTVLYGYTF
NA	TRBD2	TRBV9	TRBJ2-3	TGTGCCAGCAGCGTAGGCGGGGGGCTGGAAGATACGCAGTATTTT	CASSVGGGLEDTQYF
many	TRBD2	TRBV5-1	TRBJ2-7	TGCGCCAGCAGCTTCACTAGCGGCTCCTACGAGCAGTACTTC	CASSFTSGSYEQYF
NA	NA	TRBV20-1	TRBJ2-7	TGCAGGGGGGCCGAGGCTAACTCCTACGAGCAGTACTTC	CRGAEANSYEQYF
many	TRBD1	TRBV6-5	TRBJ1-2	TGTGCCAGCAGTTACTTACTCCCGGGGACAGGGAATATCTATGGCTACACCTTC	CASSYLLPGTGNIYGYTF
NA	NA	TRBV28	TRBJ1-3	TGTGCCAGCAGTTTAATTAGCGGGATTTTATCGGGCCCTAACACCATATATTTT	CASSLISGILSGPNTIYF
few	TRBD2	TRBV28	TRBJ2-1	TGTGCCAGCAGCCGAACCGGGACTAGCGGGAGCAATGAGCAGTTCTTC	CASSRTGTSGSNEQFF
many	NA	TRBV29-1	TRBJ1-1	TGCAGCGTTGGAGGTCAGAACACTGAAGCTTTCTTT	CSVGGQNTEAFF
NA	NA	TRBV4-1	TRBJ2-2	TGCGCCAGCAGCCAGGGGCAGACGAACACCGGGGAGCTGTTTTTT	CASSQGQTNTGELFF
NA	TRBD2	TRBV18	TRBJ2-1	TGTGCCAGCTCACCTTTTAGCGGGATGGGGAGCTATGAGCAGTTCTTC	CASSPFSGMGSYEQFF
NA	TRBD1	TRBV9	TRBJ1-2	TGTGCCAGCAGCGAACAGGGGGCAGGCTTTGGCTACACCTTC	CASSEQGAGFGYTF
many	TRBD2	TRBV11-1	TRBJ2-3	TGTGCCAGCAGCTTAATTGCGGGGGGTAGCACAGATACGCAGTATTTT	CASSLIAGGSTDTQYF
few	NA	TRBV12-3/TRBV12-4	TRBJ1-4	TGTGCCAGCAGGTTCGGGGGAGAAAAACTGTTTTTT	CASRFGGEKLFF
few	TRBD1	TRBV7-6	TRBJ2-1	TGTGCCAGCAGCTCCGACAGGGTCACTGAGCAGTTCTTC	CASSSDRVTEQFF
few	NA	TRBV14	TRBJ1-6	TGTGCCACCAAACCCCCTGGAGATTCACCCCTCCACTTT	CATKPPGDSPLHF
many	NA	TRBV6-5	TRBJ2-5	TGTGCCAGCAGTTACACTAGCTCGGGGGAGACCCAGTACTTC	CASSYTSSGETQYF
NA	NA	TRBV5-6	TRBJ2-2	TGTGCCAGCAGGAACGTAACCGGGGAGCTGTTTTTT	CASRNVTGELFF
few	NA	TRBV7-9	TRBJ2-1	TGTGCCAGCAGCTTAGAACTAGGAATAAGCTCCTACAATGAGCAGTTCTTC	CASSLELGISSYNEQFF
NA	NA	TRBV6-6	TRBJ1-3	TGTGCCAGCAGTACCAACAGGGAAAACACCATATATTTT	CASSTNRENTIYF
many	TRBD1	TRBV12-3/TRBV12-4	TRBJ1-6	TGTGCCAGCAGTCGACAGGGAAATAATTCACCCCTCCACTTT	CASSRQGNNSPLHF
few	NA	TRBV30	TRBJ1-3	TGTGCCTGGAGTGCCCGGAGCTCTGGAAACACCATATATTTT	CAWSARSSGNTIYF
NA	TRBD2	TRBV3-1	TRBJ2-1	TGTGCCAGCCAGGGACTAGCGGGAGGTAGCTCCTACAATGAGCAGTTCTTC	CASQGLAGGSSYNEQFF
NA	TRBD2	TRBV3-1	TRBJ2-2	TGTGCCAGCAGCCCTCTAGCGGGAGGTGGCACCGGGGAGCTGTTTTTT	CASSPLAGGGTGELFF
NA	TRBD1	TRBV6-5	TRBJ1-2	TGTGCCAGCAGTTACTCGATAACAGGGGGTGGCTACACCTTC	CASSYSITGGGYTF
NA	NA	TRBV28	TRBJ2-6	TGTGCCAGCAGTTTGATGGAGAGTTACCCCATAAGCTCTGGGGCCAACGTCCTGACTTTC	CASSLMESYPISSGANVLTF
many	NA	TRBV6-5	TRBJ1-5	TGTGCCAGCAGGCCATTAAAGAGCGGGGCGCGAGGTCAGCCCCAGCATTTT	CASRPLKSGARGQPQHF
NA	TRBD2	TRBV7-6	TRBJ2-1	TGTGCCAGCAGCTTAGCGGACCAAACTAGCGGAGGAGAGGTTGAGCAGTTCTTC	CASSLADQTSGGEVEQFF
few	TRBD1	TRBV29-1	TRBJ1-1	TGCAGCGTTTCCGGGACAGGGGTGACTGAAGCTTTCTTT	CSVSGTGVTEAFF
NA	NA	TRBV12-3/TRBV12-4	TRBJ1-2	TGTGCCAGCACCCCCCTTACGTCAGGGGAGGGCTACACCTTC	CASTPLTSGEGYTF
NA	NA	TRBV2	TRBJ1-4	TGTGCCAGCAGTGAAGCAGGGAGCAATGAAAAACTGTTTTTT	CASSEAGSNEKLFF
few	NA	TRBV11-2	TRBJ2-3	TGTGCCAGCAGCATGGCTAGCGTTAGCACAGATACGCAGTATTTT	CASSMASVSTDTQYF
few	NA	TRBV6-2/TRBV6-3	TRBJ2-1	TGTGCCAGCTTCAAGGGCCATGGAGCCTACAATGAGCAGTTCTTC	CASFKGHGAYNEQFF
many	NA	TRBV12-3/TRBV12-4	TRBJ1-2	TGTGCCAGCAGTTTATTTGGGGTTGGCTATGGCTACACCTTC	CASSLFGVGYGYTF
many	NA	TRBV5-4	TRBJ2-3	TGTGCCAGCAGCATGGGGGGATCCTCTAGTGCTACGCAGTATTTT	CASSMGGSSSATQYF
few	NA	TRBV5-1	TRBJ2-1	TGCGCCAGCAGGGATGACTCCTACAATGAGCAGTTCTTC	CASRDDSYNEQFF
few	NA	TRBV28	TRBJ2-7	TGTGCCAGCCATCTCCGGGACGGAGCCTACGAGCAGTACTTC	CASHLRDGAYEQYF
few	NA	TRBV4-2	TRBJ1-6	TGTGCCAGCAGCCAATCCTCGCAGGGCAAGAATTCACCCCTCCACTTT	CASSQSSQGKNSPLHF
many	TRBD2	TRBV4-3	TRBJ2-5	TGCGCCAGCAGCCGACGACTAGCGGAGACCCAGTACTTC	CASSRRLAETQYF
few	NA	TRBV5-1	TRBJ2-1	TGCGCCAGCAGCTCCCCCCTAACAGGGGTGGGTAGCGGGGCTTCCTACAATGAGCAGTTCTTC	CASSSPLTGVGSGASYNEQFF
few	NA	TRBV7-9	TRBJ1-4	TGTGCCAGCAGCCCAGAAGGGACGGCTAATGAAAAACTGTTTTTT	CASSPEGTANEKLFF
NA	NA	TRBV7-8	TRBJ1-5	TGTGCCAGCAGCCCCCCGGACACACTAAATCAGCCCCAGCATTTT	CASSPPDTLNQPQHF
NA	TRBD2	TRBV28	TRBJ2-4	TGTGCCAGCAGTCCTAGCGGGAGATGGGTGGAAGCCAAAAACATTCAGTACTTC	CASSPSGRWVEAKNIQYF
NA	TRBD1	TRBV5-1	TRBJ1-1	TGCGCCAGCAGCTCCCAGGGGGACAACACTGAAGCTTTCTTT	CASSSQGDNTEAFF
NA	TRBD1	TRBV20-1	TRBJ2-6	TGCAGTGCAACCGGGACAGGGGTCGGGGCCAACGTCCTGACTTTC	CSATGTGVGANVLTF
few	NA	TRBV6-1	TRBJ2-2	TGTGCCAGCAGGGGTGGACGGGTGAACACCGGGGAGCTGTTTTTT	CASRGGRVNTGELFF
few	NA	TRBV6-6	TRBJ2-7	TGTGCCAGCAGCCGGACAGTGGGCGAGCAGTACTTC	CASSRTVGEQYF